Following are 30 T cell receptor beta chains from one sample sequenced in a study of blood T cell repertoires in COVID-19. The protocol was immunoSEQ multiplex PCR, while the TCRdb copy is restricted to in-frame clones and leaves out a portion. The sample lists some 87,000 clones, around 79% occurring once. Sequencing used peripheral blood. The receptors originated from a human donor in a cohort sampled during active COVID-19.

V gene TRBV11-2 combines with J gene TRBJ1-1, with a possible D match to TRBD1 (5 bases). V gave up 5 bases and J gave up 4 bases, with 17 bases separating them. Germline assignment: CDR1 SGHAT and CDR2 FQNNGV. The CDR3 loop spans 15 amino acids. Here the CDR3 reads CASSITGKLGTEAFF. CDR3 coding DNA: TGTGCCAGCAGCATAACAGGAAAGTTGGGCACTGAAGCTTTCTTT.

This chain links TRBV5-1 with TRBJ1-2, with 7 positions matching TRBD1. Looked up from germline, CDR1 is SGHRS and CDR2 is YFSETQ. Germline trimming cut 4 bases from V and 8 bases from J; bases unmatched to any gene: 8. The length of the CDR3 is 13 residues. CDR3 DNA sequence: TGCGCCAGCAGCCTGACAGGGAGTGAGGGCTACACCTTC. Its translation is CASSLTGSEGYTF.

The V and J genes are TRBV19 and TRBJ2-3; 15 bases map to TRBD2. The trim removed 5 bases at V and 5 bases at J, leaving 5 bases unmatched. Germline V gives CDR1 LNHDA, CDR2 SQIVND (reference sequence). The CDR3 contains 16 residues. The CDR3 loop reads CASSGLAGGQGDTQYF. The CDR3 region has the DNA TGTGCCAGTAGTGGACTAGCGGGGGGGCAAGGAGATACGCAGTATTTT. Looking up the rest from reference TRBV19 and TRBJ2-3 gives the full variable domain: DGGITQSPKYLFRKEGQNVTLSCEQNLNHDAMYWYRQDPGQGLRLIYYSQIVNDFQKGDIAEGYSVSREKKESFPLTVTSAQKNPTAFYLCASSGLAGGQGDTQYFGPGTRLTVL.

This rearrangement joins TRBV7-6 to TRBJ1-1; D might be TRBD1 (6 bases). The V and J ends lost 5 bases and 0 bases respectively, with 13 bases between them. Germline CDR1 and CDR2: SGHVS and FNYEAQ. The CDR3 has 15 amino acids. This CDR3 is CASSPRGGMNTEAFF. The CDR3 nucleotides read TGTGCCAGCAGCCCGAGGGGGGGGATGAACACTGAAGCTTTCTTT.

The chain links TRBV12-3 or TRBV12-4 to TRBJ1-1; 8 nucleotides agree with TRBD1. V shed 3 bases, J shed 6 bases, and the junction held 3 bases outside the gene matches. This CDR3 comprises 13 residues. CDR3 residues: CASSFSGGPEAFF. Here the CDR3 DNA reads TGTGCCAGCAGTTTCTCAGGGGGCCCTGAAGCTTTCTTT.

The chain carries TRBV16 and TRBJ2-7; no firm D call. CDR1 and CDR2 from the germline V gene are KGHSY and FQNENV. V shed 5 bases and J shed 2 bases, with 4 bases lying between them. The CDR3 loop spans 11 amino acids. The CDR3 loop reads CASSATYEQYF. CDR3 bases: TGTGCCAGCAGCGCTACCTACGAGCAGTACTTC.

The chain recombines TRBV5-1 with TRBJ2-3; perhaps TRBD1 as D (5 bases). The germline V and J ends were trimmed by 4 bases and 0 bases, with 12 bases remaining between them. CDR1 and CDR2 (germline): SGHRS, YFSETQ. This CDR3 has 15 residues. The CDR3 sequence: CASSQGNPSTDTQYF. The CDR3 nucleotides read TGCGCCAGCAGCCAGGGTAACCCTAGCACAGATACGCAGTATTTT.

This clone was seen a handful of times. This chain links TRBV5-1 with TRBJ2-3, with 7 bases identical to TRBD2. Germline V gene sequence: CDR1 SGHRS, CDR2 YFSETQ. There are 17 residues in the CDR3. J was trimmed by 1 base and V by 4 bases; bases with no gene match: 12. The CDR3, as DNA: TGCGCCAGCAGCGGGATGACTAGCATGGGAGGCACAGATACGCAGTATTTT. Translation: CASSGMTSMGGTDTQYF.

This clone was seen a few times. This rearrangement joins TRBV18 to TRBJ2-3; 12 nucleotides match TRBD2. V dropped 2 bases and J dropped 4; count of bases not matched to a gene: 4. CDR1 and CDR2 from the germline V gene are KGHSH and LQKENI. CDR3 length: 16 amino acids. The CDR3 sequence: CASSPSLAGGADTQYF. CDR3 in DNA: TGTGCCAGCTCACCAAGCCTAGCGGGAGGGGCAGATACGCAGTATTTT.

The V and J genes are TRBV11-2 and TRBJ2-5, with 16 bases fitting TRBD2. The CDR3 spans 18 residues. Germline loops: CDR1 SGHAT, CDR2 FQNNGV. The V and J ends lost 1 base and 5 bases, in that order; junction bases with no gene match: 7. In nucleotides, the CDR3 is TGTGCCAGCAGCTTAGCGACCCCGGGACTAGCGGGGGGGGAGACCCAGTACTTC. Its protein product is CASSLATPGLAGGETQYF.

In this sample, this clone turned up a few times. This same CDR3 is encoded by further DNA sequences in the sample. The chain uses TRBV19 and TRBJ1-5; D call uncertain. V was trimmed by 5 bases and J by 4 bases, leaving 6 bases between them. Per germline, CDR1 LNHDA and CDR2 SQIVND (reference sequence). The CDR3 covers 12 residues. CDR3 in DNA: TGTGCCAGTAGTTACCAGAATCAGCCCCAGCATTTT. Translating it yields CASSYQNQPQHF.

The J gene is TRBJ2-3, the V gene TRBV24-1; D ambiguous. The CDR3 has 11 amino acids. Germline V lookup: CDR1 KGHDR, CDR2 SFDVKD. V was trimmed by 9 bases and J by 5 bases, leaving 8 bases between them. CDR3 DNA sequence: TGTGCCACCGCGACTGGAGATACGCAGTATTTT. Translation: CATATGDTQYF.

J is TRBJ2-3 and V is TRBV9, with 8 bases fitting TRBD2. Germline CDR1 is SGDLS and CDR2 is YYNGEE. This CDR3 comprises 16 residues. J was trimmed by 3 bases and V by 1 base; bases with no gene match: 7. Here the CDR3 reads CASSVSSGTRTDTQYF. For the CDR3, the DNA is TGTGCCAGCAGCGTATCATCCGGGACTAGAACAGATACGCAGTATTTT.

The CDR3 nucleotides are TGCGCCAGCAGCCCGGGACAGGGGGGCGATACGCAGTATTTT. Its translation is CASSPGQGGDTQYF. The rearrangement uses TRBV5-1 and TRBJ2-3, with 11 positions matching TRBD1. This CDR3 has 14 amino acids. J lost 6 bases, V lost 4 bases, and 4 bases had no gene match. The germline V gene encodes CDR1 SGHRS and CDR2 YFSETQ.

The rearrangement joins TRBV2 to TRBJ2-2, with a weak D call TRBD2 (6 bases). The CDR3 is 16 residues long. The germline V gene encodes CDR1 SNHLY and CDR2 FYNNEI. Between the trimmed V and J ends, which lost 3 bases and 0 bases, there was a span of 11 bases. CDR3 sequence: CASSEVAGTNTGELFF. CDR3 sequence (DNA): TGTGCCAGCAGTGAGGTGGCGGGGACGAACACCGGGGAGCTGTTTTTT.

This chain uses TRBV7-3 with TRBJ2-4; 9 bases are shared with TRBD2. J lost 8 bases, V lost 3 bases, and 5 bases had no gene match. The CDR3 covers 14 residues. The germline gives CDR1 SGHTA, CDR2 FQGTGA. CDR3 protein: CASSFSGGRDIQYF. The CDR3 DNA follows: TGTGCCAGCAGCTTTAGCGGGGGCAGGGACATTCAGTACTTC.

The rearrangement joins TRBV5-6 to TRBJ2-7, with 8 bases identical to TRBD1. Per germline, CDR1 SGHDT and CDR2 YYEEEE. The CDR3 is 14 residues long. Germline trimming cut 4 bases from V and 5 bases from J; bases unmatched to any gene: 8. The CDR3 coding sequence is TGTGCCAGCAGCGGGGGACAGGTTGTTCACGAGCAGTACTTC. Its translation: CASSGGQVVHEQYF. The complete variable domain, with remaining parts taken from reference TRBV5-6 and TRBJ2-7, reads DAGVTQSPTHLIKTRGQQVTLRCSPKSGHDTVSWYQQALGQGPQFIFQYYEEEERQRGNFPDRFSGHQFPNYSSELNVNALLLGDSALYLCASSGGQVVHEQYFGPGTRLTVT.

The V call is TRBV6-4, the J call TRBJ2-1; 11 bases are a match to TRBD2. The CDR3 runs 14 residues. With 9 bases clipped from V and 7 bases from J, the junction kept 8 bases outside the gene matches. CDR1 MRHNA and CDR2 SNTAGT come from the germline V gene. CDR3 sequence reads: CASSLAGGENEQFF. In DNA form, the CDR3 reads TGTGCCAGTTCCCTAGCGGGGGGCGAAAATGAGCAGTTCTTC.

This rearrangement joins TRBV6-5 to TRBJ1-6, with 11 positions matching TRBD1. The CDR3 contains 15 residues. Germline values: CDR1 MNHEY, CDR2 SVGAGI. J was trimmed by 8 bases and V by 5 bases; bases with no gene match: 5. In DNA form, the CDR3 reads TGTGCCAGCAGTAATGGACAGGGGGCTTATTCACCCCTCCACTTT. Translated, it gives CASSNGQGAYSPLHF.

In its sample, this clone was seen a few times. The V gene is TRBV7-8, the J gene TRBJ1-1; 10 nucleotides align to TRBD1. V dropped 5 bases and J dropped 4; count of bases not matched to a gene: 10. The germline V gene has CDR1 SGHVS and CDR2 FQNEAQ. This CDR3 spans 16 amino acids. The CDR3 region has the DNA TGTGCCAGCAGCCATGGACAGGGGGAAGCGGGCACTGAAGCTTTCTTT. Protein: CASSHGQGEAGTEAFF.

This clone counts as large. The chain has TRBV3-1 (or the pseudogene TRBV3-2) and TRBJ1-3, with D hard to call. Germline V gene data show CDR1 as LGHDT and CDR2 as YNNKEL (reference sequence). The length of the CDR3 is 15 residues. V was pared by 0 bases and J by 4 bases, with 10 bases between. Written as DNA, the CDR3 is TGTGCCAGCAGCCAAGATCAGGTCAGCGGAAACACCATATATTTT. Encoded protein: CASSQDQVSGNTIYF.

The rearrangement links TRBV27 to TRBJ2-2; 8 bases fit TRBD2. CDR3 size: 17 residues. From germline, CDR1 is MNHEY and CDR2 SMNVEV (reference sequence). V dropped 3 bases and J dropped 6; count of bases not matched to a gene: 12. The DNA for the CDR3 is TGTGCCAGCAGTTTTAGGTGGGGACTGCGGGGGGCCGGGGAGCTGTTTTTT. As protein: CASSFRWGLRGAGELFF.

The J gene is TRBJ2-1, the V gene TRBV7-6, with 13 bases matching TRBD2. The CDR3 is 16 amino acids. The junction had 4 bases not matched to a gene; V was cut back by 4 bases and J by 4 bases. CDR1 and CDR2 from the germline V gene are SGHVS and FNYEAQ. The CDR3 DNA sequence: TGTGCCAGCAGCTCAAGACTAGCGGGAGGTTACAATGAGCAGTTCTTC. Translation gives CASSSRLAGGYNEQFF.

The rearrangement joins TRBV9 to TRBJ2-3, with 12 bases aligning to TRBD2. Germline loops: CDR1 SGDLS, CDR2 YYNGEE. V was clipped by 2 bases and J by 0 bases; unmatched bases: 1. The CDR3 is 16 residues long. The CDR3 nucleotides read TGTGCCAGCAGCGTCACTAGCGGGGGGAGCACAGATACGCAGTATTTT. Residues: CASSVTSGGSTDTQYF.

This chain uses TRBV27 with TRBJ2-1; D unresolved. V lost 5 bases, J lost 2 bases, and 10 bases lay in between. The germline gives CDR1 MNHEY, CDR2 SMNVEV (reference sequence). There are 14 residues in the CDR3. The CDR3, as DNA: TGTGCCAGCAGTCCGAAGCGCACCTACAATGAGCAGTTCTTC. This sequence encodes CASSPKRTYNEQFF.

The rearrangement links TRBV11-3 to TRBJ2-1; D is uncertain. In germline, CDR1 is SGHNT, CDR2 YENEEA. The CDR3 is 13 residues long. The V and J ends lost 5 bases and 7 bases respectively, with 12 bases between them. The CDR3 protein is CASSRESRNEQFF. CDR3 in DNA: TGTGCCAGCAGCCGAGAATCACGGAATGAGCAGTTCTTC.

This rearrangement joins TRBV11-3 to TRBJ1-2; 9 bases agree with TRBD1. Germline lookup yields CDR1 SGHNT and CDR2 YENEEA. This CDR3 is built from 16 residues. V lost 1 base to trimming and J lost 0 bases; unmatched junction nucleotides: 3. CDR3 sequence: CASSLGGQGTNYGYTF. The DNA for the CDR3 is TGTGCCAGCAGCTTAGGGGGACAGGGTACTAACTATGGCTACACCTTC.

This rearrangement joins TRBV4-1 to TRBJ2-1, with TRBD2 matching over 9 bases. The V gene's germline CDR1 is MGHRA and CDR2 YSYEKL. Trimming cost V 2 bases and J 9 bases; bases outside gene matches: 8. This CDR3 is 15 amino acids long. CDR3 DNA: TGCGCCAGCAGCCAACTCAGCGGGGGGACGCGTGAGCAGTTCTTC. It codes for CASSQLSGGTREQFF.

There are a few counts of this clone. The V gene is TRBV5-1, the J gene TRBJ1-1, with D possibly matching TRBD1 (6 bases). Germline loops: CDR1 SGHRS, CDR2 YFSETQ. The germline V and J ends were trimmed by 1 base and 3 bases, with 10 bases remaining between them. This CDR3 contains 14 residues. CDR3 sequence reads: CASSLWGLDTEAFF. The CDR3 nucleotides read TGCGCCAGCAGCTTGTGGGGGCTCGACACTGAAGCTTTCTTT.

V and J are TRBV27 and TRBJ2-1; 7 bases line up with TRBD1. This CDR3 has 14 amino acids. The J segment lost 3 bases and the V segment lost 5 bases, leaving 4 bases of the junction unmatched. Germline V CDR1 and CDR2: MNHEY, SMNVEV (reference sequence). CDR3 sequence: CASSLGTVYNEQFF. DNA for the CDR3: TGTGCCAGCAGTCTTGGGACAGTCTACAATGAGCAGTTCTTC.